This paragraph reports one T cell receptor (beta chain). Its recognized antigen is unknown. Per-base quality was not reported, and no clone a single base away is much larger than it. These data belong to a study of blood T cells in healthy people across ages (dated by TCRdb to about 2015). About the full investigation: In model experiments, roughly one uniquely barcoded TCR beta cDNA molecule per two T cells was captured by template switching. Age-related changes in TCR beta repertoire diversity were measured in the study by deep sequencing normalized with unique cDNA molecular identifiers. Donors were grouped into four age groups: young (average 16 years), middle-aged (around 39), aged (about 59) and long-lived (82). To avoid experimental bias, donors of different ages were randomly spread across the sequencing lanes. Using the same blood draw, the study looked at two additional independent replicas of 1 million unique cDNA reads for two donors, one aged 18 to 30 and the other aged 80 or older. What the authors observed across the whole study: Compared with the aged group, the long-lived group had more naive CD4+ T cells, fewer expanded clones and increased TCR diversity, a pattern suggesting age selection. Observed TCR beta diversity correlated strongly with the percentage of naive T cells measured by flow cytometry. Estimates of total diversity based on one million sequenced T cells were considered lower bounds and underestimates. Because profiling used bulk unsorted PBMCs, naive and antigen-experienced compartments could not be compared conclusively. Because the CMV infection status of the donors was unknown, age-related changes in expanded clonotypes may potentially have been confounded. Observed TCR beta diversity per million T cells fell roughly linearly with age, and a significant reduction was already apparent by age around 40.

Taken from cysteine to phenylalanine, the CDR3 has 14 residues. The retained sequence is limited to the CDR3, 42 bases, with the frame set at the first base. The roughly 39 donors, aged about 6 to 95 years, were systemically healthy Caucasian individuals from Russia. Approximately 10 milliliters of peripheral blood were collected from each donor into EDTA-treated Vacutainer tubes. Ficoll-Paque density-gradient centrifugation was used to isolate PBMCs, with at least 6.5 million obtained per sample. Total RNA was extracted from PBMCs with Trizol reagent, with at least 6 micrograms obtained per sample. For every donor, an aliquot of PBMCs went through flow cytometry to measure the percentages of naive CD45RAhigh/CD27high T cells. The library was produced with 5' RACE. The listed sequencing device is Illumina HiSeq 2500. The second PCR ran for roughly 6 to 11 cycles and used a J-beta primer mix along with a sample-barcoded 5' primer. A unique molecular identifier was introduced onto each TCR beta cDNA molecule by a template-switch 5' adaptor carrying 12 random nucleotides. Each sample yielded at least 3 million CDR3-containing paired-end reads. First-strand cDNA synthesis was performed from all RNA using the Mint cDNA synthesis kit, with priming by a TRBC-specific oligonucleotide. After uracil-DNA glycosylase treatment, a first 18-cycle PCR used universal primers M1SS and BC2_uni_R on all cDNA. The authors processed their data as follows. Each sample was normalized by randomly selecting 1 million high-quality reads, each carrying a distinct molecular identifier. Reads sharing molecular identifiers were discarded rather than binned into consensus sequences. MiTCR, set to a Q25 quality threshold and the strictest error-elimination algorithm, was used for CDR3 identification, clonotype clustering and error correction. A nonparametric unseen species model with Euler transformation was used to estimate a lower bound on total TCR beta diversity. The public reads were reanalyzed by TCRdb: fastp trimming at Q25, MiXCR alignment, in-frame beta chains only. All rows with the same CDR3 protein become a single entry with the most common DNA and genes. The V and J calls follow TCRdb's processing rather than the paper's. A total of over a million distinct CDR3 sequences appear in this sample, about 43% of them only once. The leading ten clones occupy 7.9% of the sample.

Material: blood. The chain was built from TRBV21-1 and TRBJ2-5. TRBV21-1 is listed as a pseudogene. This TCR derives from a woman between 18 and 29 years old in good health. The nucleotides are TGTGCCAGCAGCAAAGCGCCAAACCAAGAGACCCAGTACTTC. This sequence encodes CASSKAPNQETQYF.